The clone carrying this TCR beta chain has a handful of counts. Antigen specificity is unknown. TCRdb recomputed calls from the 5' RACE reads with MiXCR, one row per CDR3 protein. Of about 700,000 distinct CDR3 sequences in the sample, 15% to 20% were seen once. Trimming took 11 bases from V and 13 from J, leaving 27 bases between them. The CDR3 sequence is 14 residues long. From germline, CDR1 is MNHNS and CDR2 SASEGT. The data stem from a study of CD8 T cells in ankylosing spondylitis. Study observations and caveats: Blood of patients with ankylosing spondylitis appeared to be characterized by a TCR beta motif of several highly homologous variants.

The specimen was blood, either unsorted or a sorted T cell fraction (not recorded which). The receptor's source is a male donor with ankylosing spondylitis. The rearrangement links TRBV6-1 to TRBJ2-1, with a weak D call TRBD2 (6 bases). For the CDR3, the DNA is TGTGCCGGCGGGGCGGTAGCGGATACAATGAAACAGTTCTTC. It translates to CAGGAVADTMKQFF.